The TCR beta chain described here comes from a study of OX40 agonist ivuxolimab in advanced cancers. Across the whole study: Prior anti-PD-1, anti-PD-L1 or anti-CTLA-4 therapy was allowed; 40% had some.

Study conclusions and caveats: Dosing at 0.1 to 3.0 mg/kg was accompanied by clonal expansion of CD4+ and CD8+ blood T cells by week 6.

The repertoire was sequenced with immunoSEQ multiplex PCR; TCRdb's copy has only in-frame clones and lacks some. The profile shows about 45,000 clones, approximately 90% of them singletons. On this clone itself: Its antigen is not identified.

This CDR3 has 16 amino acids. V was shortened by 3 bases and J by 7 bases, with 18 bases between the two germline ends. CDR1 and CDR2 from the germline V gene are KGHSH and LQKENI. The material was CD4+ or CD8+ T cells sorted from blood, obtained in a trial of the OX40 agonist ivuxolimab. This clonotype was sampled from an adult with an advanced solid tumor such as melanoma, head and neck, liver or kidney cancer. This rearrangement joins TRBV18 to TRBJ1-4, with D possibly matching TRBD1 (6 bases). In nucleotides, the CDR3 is TGTGCCAGCTCACCCGCGGGGGGGCAGGGCAGTGAAAAACTGTTTTTT. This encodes CASSPAGGQGSEKLFF.